This T cell receptor (beta chain) was identified in a study of blood T cells in healthy people across ages. Next came a second PCR, run for 7 to 11 cycles, which used a sample-barcoded 5' primer along with a J-beta primer mix. TCRdb fed the 5' RACE reads into MiXCR, producing one record per CDR3 protein. The profile shows around 900,000 distinct CDR3 sequences, around 30% of them singletons. A word on this clonotype: An end of the junction differs from the germline gene, which may be a read error.

This CDR3 is built from 15 residues. Sequenced input: blood. This chain uses TRBV12-3 or TRBV12-4 with TRBJ2-3, with D tentatively TRBD1 (6 bases). This TCR came from a woman older than 75 in good health. The CDR3: CASTQGRQRTDMQYF. CDR3 bases: TGTGCCAGCACCCAGGGGAGACAGCGCACAGATATGCAGTATTTT.